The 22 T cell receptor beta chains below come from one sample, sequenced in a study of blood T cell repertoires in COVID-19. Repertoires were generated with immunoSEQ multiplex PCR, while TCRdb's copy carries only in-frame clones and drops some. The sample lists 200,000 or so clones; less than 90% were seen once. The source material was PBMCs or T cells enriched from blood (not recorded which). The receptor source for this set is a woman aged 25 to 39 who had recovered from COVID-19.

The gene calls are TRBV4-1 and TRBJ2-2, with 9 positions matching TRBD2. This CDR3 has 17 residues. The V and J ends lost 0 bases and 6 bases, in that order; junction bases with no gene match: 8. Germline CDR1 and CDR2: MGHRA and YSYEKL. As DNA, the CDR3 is TGCGCCAGCAGCCAAGAAGGAGCGGGGGGCCTCCCCGGGGAGCTGTTTTTT. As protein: CASSQEGAGGLPGELFF.

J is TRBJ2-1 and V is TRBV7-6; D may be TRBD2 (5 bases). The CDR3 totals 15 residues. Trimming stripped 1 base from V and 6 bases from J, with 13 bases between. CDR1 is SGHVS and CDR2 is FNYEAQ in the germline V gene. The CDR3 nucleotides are TGTGCCAGCAGCTTAGTTCGGACTGTGGGCAATGAGCAGTTCTTC. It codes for CASSLVRTVGNEQFF.

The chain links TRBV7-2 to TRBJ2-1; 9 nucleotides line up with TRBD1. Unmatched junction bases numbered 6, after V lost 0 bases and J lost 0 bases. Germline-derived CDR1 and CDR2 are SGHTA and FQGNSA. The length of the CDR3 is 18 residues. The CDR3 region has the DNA TGTGCCAGCAGCTTAGCGGGGACAGGGCCGAGCTCCTACAATGAGCAGTTCTTC. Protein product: CASSLAGTGPSSYNEQFF.

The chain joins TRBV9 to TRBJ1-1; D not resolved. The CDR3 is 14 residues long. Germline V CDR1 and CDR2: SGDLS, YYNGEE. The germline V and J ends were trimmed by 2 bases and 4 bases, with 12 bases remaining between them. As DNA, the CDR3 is TGTGCCAGCAGCGTCTTAAGTGGCGGCACTGAAGCTTTCTTT. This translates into CASSVLSGGTEAFF.

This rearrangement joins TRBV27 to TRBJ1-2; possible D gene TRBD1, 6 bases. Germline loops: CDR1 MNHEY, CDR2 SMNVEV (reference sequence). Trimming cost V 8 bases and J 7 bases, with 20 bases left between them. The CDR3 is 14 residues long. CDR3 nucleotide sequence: TGTGCCAGCCGTCCCTACGGGACATCGGGTGGCTACACCTTC. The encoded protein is CASRPYGTSGGYTF.

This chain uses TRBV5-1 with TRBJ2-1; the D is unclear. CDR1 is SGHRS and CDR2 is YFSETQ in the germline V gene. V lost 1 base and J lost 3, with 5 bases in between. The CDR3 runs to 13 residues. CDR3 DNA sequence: TGCGCCAGCAGCTTGAGCTACTACAATGAGCAGTTCTTC. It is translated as CASSLSYYNEQFF.

The CDR3 region is CASSSNRQPSNTEAFF. CDR3 in DNA: TGTGCCAGCAGCTCTAACCGACAGCCGTCGAACACTGAAGCTTTCTTT. J is TRBJ1-1 and V is TRBV5-5, with D possibly being TRBD1 (5 bases). With 3 bases removed from V and 1 base from J, the gap between germline ends came to 16 bases. The CDR3 sequence is 16 residues long. Germline V CDR1 and CDR2: SGHKS, YYEKEE (reference sequence). The whole variable domain, filled in from reference TRBV5-5 and TRBJ1-1, reads DAGVTQSPTHLIKTRGQQVTLRCSPISGHKSVSWYQQVLGQGPQFIFQYYEKEERGRGNFPDRFSARQFPNYSSELNVNALLLGDSALYLCASSSNRQPSNTEAFFGQGTRLTVV.

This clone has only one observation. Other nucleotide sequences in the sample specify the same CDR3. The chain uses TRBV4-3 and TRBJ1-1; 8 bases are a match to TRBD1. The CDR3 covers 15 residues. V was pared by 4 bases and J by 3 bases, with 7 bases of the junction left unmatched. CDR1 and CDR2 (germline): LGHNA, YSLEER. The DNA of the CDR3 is TGCGCCAGCAGCCGAGACAGGGGTGGGGACACTGAAGCTTTCTTT. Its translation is CASSRDRGGDTEAFF.

In nucleotides, the CDR3 is TGTGCCAGCTCACCACCCGCGGGGATGAATCAGCCCCAGCATTTT. Encoded protein: CASSPPAGMNQPQHF. The gene calls are TRBV18 and TRBJ1-5, with unresolved D. Germline V gene sequence: CDR1 KGHSH, CDR2 LQKENI. Trimming pared 0 bases from V and 4 bases from J, leaving 10 bases between. The CDR3 loop spans 15 amino acids.

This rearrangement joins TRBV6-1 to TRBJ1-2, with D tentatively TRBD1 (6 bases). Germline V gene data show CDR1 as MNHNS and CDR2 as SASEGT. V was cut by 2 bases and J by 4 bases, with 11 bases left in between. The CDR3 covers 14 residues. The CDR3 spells CASSEQGSAYGYTF. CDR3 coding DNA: TGTGCCAGCAGTGAACAGGGGTCTGCCTATGGCTACACCTTC.

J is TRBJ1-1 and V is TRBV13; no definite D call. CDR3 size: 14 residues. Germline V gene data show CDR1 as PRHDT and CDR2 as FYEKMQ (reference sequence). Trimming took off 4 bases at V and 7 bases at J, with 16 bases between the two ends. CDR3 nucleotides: TGTGCCAGCAGCTCTCTCGCGACGGGTCTTGAAGCTTTCTTT. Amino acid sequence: CASSSLATGLEAFF.

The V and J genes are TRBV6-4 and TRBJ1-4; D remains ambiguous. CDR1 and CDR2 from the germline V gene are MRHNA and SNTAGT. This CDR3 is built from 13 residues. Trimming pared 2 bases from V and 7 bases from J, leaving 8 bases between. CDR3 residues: CASSDREGEKLFF. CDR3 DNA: TGTGCCAGCAGTGACAGGGAGGGTGAAAAACTGTTTTTT.

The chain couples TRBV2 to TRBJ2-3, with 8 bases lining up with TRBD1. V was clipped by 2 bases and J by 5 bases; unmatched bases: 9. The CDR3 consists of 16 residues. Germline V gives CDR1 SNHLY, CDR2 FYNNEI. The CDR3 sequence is CASSEMRTGYRDTQYF. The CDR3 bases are TGTGCCAGCAGTGAAATGAGGACAGGGTATAGAGATACGCAGTATTTT.

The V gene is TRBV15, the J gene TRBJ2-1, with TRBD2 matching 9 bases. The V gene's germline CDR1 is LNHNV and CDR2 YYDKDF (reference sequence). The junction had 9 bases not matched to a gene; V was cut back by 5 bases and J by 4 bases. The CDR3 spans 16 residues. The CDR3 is CATSGESSGEYNEQFF. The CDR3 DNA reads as TGTGCCACCAGCGGTGAGTCTAGCGGGGAATACAATGAGCAGTTCTTC.

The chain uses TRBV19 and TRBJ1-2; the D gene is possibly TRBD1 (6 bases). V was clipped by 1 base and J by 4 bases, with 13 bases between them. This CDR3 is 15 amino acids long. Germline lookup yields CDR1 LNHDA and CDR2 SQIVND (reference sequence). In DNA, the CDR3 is TGTGCCAGTAGTATAGGCCTGGACAGCCTCTATGGCTACACCTTC. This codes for CASSIGLDSLYGYTF.

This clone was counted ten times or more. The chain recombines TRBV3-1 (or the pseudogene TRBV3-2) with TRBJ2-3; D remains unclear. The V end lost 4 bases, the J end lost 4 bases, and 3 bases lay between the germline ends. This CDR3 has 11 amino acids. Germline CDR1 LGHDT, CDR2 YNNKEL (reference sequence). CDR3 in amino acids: CASSRADTQYF. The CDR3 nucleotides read TGTGCCAGCAGCCGCGCAGATACGCAGTATTTT.

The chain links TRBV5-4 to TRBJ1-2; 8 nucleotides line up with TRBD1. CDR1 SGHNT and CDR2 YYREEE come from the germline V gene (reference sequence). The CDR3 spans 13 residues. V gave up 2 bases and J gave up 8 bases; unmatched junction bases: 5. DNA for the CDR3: TGTGCCAGCAGCTTCGGGACAGGAGACGGCTACACCTTC. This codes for CASSFGTGDGYTF.

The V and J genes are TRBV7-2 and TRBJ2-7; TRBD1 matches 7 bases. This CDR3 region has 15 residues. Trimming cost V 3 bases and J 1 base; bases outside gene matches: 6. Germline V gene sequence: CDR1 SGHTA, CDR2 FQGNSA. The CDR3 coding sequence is TGTGCCAGCAGCTTCAACAGGGGCCCTTCCTACGAGCAGTACTTC. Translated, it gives CASSFNRGPSYEQYF.

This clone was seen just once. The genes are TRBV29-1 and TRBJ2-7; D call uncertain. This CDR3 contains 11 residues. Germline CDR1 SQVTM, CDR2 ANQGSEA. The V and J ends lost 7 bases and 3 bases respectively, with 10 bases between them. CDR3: CSARIVYEQYF. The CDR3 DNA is TGCAGCGCCAGGATTGTCTACGAGCAGTACTTC.

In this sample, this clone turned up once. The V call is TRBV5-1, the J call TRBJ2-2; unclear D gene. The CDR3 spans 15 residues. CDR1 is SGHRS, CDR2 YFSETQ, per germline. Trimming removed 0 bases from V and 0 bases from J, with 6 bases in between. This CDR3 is CASSLGHANTGELFF. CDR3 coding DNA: TGCGCCAGCAGCTTGGGACACGCGAACACCGGGGAGCTGTTTTTT.

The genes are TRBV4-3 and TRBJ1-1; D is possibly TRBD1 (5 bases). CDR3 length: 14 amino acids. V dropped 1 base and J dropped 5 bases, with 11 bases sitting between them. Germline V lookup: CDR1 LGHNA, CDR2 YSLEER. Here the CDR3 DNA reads TGCGCCAGCAGCCAAGGAGGCGGGGGTACTGAAGCTTTCTTT. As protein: CASSQGGGGTEAFF.

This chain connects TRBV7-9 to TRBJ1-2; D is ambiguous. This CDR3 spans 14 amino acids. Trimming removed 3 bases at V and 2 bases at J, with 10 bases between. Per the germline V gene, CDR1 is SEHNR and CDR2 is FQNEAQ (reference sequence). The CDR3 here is CASSLAGSNYGYTF. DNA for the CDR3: TGTGCCAGCAGCTTGGCGGGCTCGAACTATGGCTACACCTTC. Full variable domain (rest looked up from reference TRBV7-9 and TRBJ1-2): DTGVSQNPRHKITKRGQNVTFRCDPISEHNRLYWYRQTLGQGPEFLTYFQNEAQLEKSRLLSDRFSAERPKGSFSTLEIQRTEQGDSAMYLCASSLAGSNYGYTFGSGTRLTVV.